These 29 T cell receptor beta chains were all obtained from the same sample, sequenced in a study of early stage breast cancer tumors (dated by TCRdb to 2017 to 2019). To prepare the library, the immunoSEQ multiplex PCR assay was applied. Here the immuneACCESS table is served through TCRdb, limited to in-frame sequences with V and J called. Missing clones are a known gap in these copies; in checked studies unresolved V genes cover under half, and the rest lacks a known reason. This sample comprises tens of thousands of clones, 76% of them detected only once. The top ten constitute about a quarter of the sample. The sample consisted of blood. The receptors derive from a person in their sixties with breast cancer.

The chain is built from TRBV2 and TRBJ2-5; TRBD2 matches 12 bases. This CDR3 has 15 amino acids. V trimming: 8 bases; J trimming: 4 bases; junction bases outside the gene matches: 8. The germline V gene has CDR1 SNHLY and CDR2 FYNNEI. CDR3 sequence (DNA): TGTGCCAGCGGGAACGGACTAGCGGGATTAGAGACCCAGTACTTC. It codes for CASGNGLAGLETQYF. Based on the CDR3 plus reference TRBV2 and TRBJ2-5, the full variable domain is EPEVTQTPSHQVTQMGQEVILRCVPISNHLYFYWYRQILGQKVEFLVSFYNNEISEKSEIFDDQFSVERPDGSNFTLKIRSTKLEDSAMYFCASGNGLAGLETQYFGPGTRLLVL.

This chain connects TRBV6-5 to TRBJ2-1, with a tentative D call TRBD2 (6 bases). The CDR3 is 10 residues long. Germline V gene data show CDR1 as MNHEY and CDR2 as SVGAGI. CDR3 amino acids: CAAGGHEQFF. The CDR3 region has the DNA TGTGCGGCCGGAGGGCATGAGCAGTTCTTC.

The chain is built from TRBV19 and TRBJ1-5; 8 bases fit TRBD1. This CDR3 spans 14 amino acids. The germline CDR1 and CDR2 sequences are LNHDA and SQIVND (reference sequence). Trimming took 10 bases from V and 6 from J; bases not matched to a gene: 11. Here the CDR3 DNA reads TGTGCCACCTCGGGGACAGGTGGGGCTCAGCCCCAGCATTTT. It encodes CATSGTGGAQPQHF.

The chain joins TRBV10-3 to TRBJ1-2; weak D call: TRBD1 (5 bases). The CDR3 is made up of 15 amino acids. The V gene's germline CDR1 is ENHRY and CDR2 SYGVKD. The V and J ends lost 5 bases and 3 bases respectively, with 16 bases between them. CDR3 amino acids: CAISSRDGRDYGYTF. The CDR3 nucleotides are TGTGCCATCAGTTCCCGGGACGGCAGGGACTATGGCTACACCTTC.

This chain links TRBV5-8 with TRBJ1-4; D gene ambiguous. The CDR3 length is 14 residues. The germline V gene has CDR1 SGHTS and CDR2 YDEGEE. With 0 bases removed from V and 7 bases from J, the gap between germline ends came to 10 bases. CDR3 sequence reads: CASSLGTGPEKLFF. The CDR3 DNA reads as TGTGCCAGCAGCTTGGGGACCGGTCCTGAAAAACTGTTTTTT.

In its sample, this clone was seen once. The chain couples TRBV11-2 to TRBJ2-2, with a possible D match to TRBD2 (6 bases). Germline CDR1 is SGHAT and CDR2 is FQNNGV. V gave up 5 bases and J gave up 1 base, with 23 bases separating them. The CDR3 extends over 19 amino acids. The CDR3 region has the DNA TGTGCCAGCAGCACGCGGGCGGGGTCACCTTTTGGGAACACCGGGGAGCTGTTTTTT. Translated, it gives CASSTRAGSPFGNTGELFF. Filled out from reference TRBV11-2 and TRBJ2-2, the complete variable domain reads EAGVAQSPRYKIIEKRQSVAFWCNPISGHATLYWYQQILGQGPKLLIQFQNNGVVDDSQLPKDRFSAERLKGVDSTLKIQPAKLEDSAVYLCASSTRAGSPFGNTGELFFGEGSRLTVL.

This chain links TRBV29-1 with TRBJ2-1, with D perhaps matching TRBD2 (5 bases). CDR1 is SQVTM, CDR2 ANQGSEA, per germline. The CDR3 spans 14 residues. V lost 1 base and J 4 bases, leaving 11 bases between the germline ends. The CDR3 is CSVEVAGLYNEQFF. For the CDR3, the DNA is TGCAGCGTTGAAGTCGCGGGCTTGTACAATGAGCAGTTCTTC.

This chain connects TRBV5-4 to TRBJ1-1, with D unresolved. The germline V and J ends were trimmed by 0 bases and 11 bases, with 23 bases remaining between them. The CDR3 spans 16 residues. CDR1 is SGHNT, CDR2 YYREEE, per germline (reference sequence). In DNA, the CDR3 is TGTGCCAGCAGCTTGGAAGTCAATCCTATGCGCTCCCTGGCTTTCTTT. It codes for CASSLEVNPMRSLAFF.

The V and J genes are TRBV6-5 and TRBJ2-5, with TRBD2 matching 8 bases. Unmatched junction bases numbered 7, after V lost 6 bases and J lost 7 bases. There are 13 residues in the CDR3. Germline-derived CDR1 and CDR2 are MNHEY and SVGAGI. CDR3: CASRRTSLGTQYF. CDR3 sequence (DNA): TGTGCCAGCAGGCGGACTAGCTTGGGGACCCAGTACTTC.

This chain joins TRBV11-3 and TRBJ2-5, with D unclear. Germline V lookup: CDR1 SGHNT, CDR2 YENEEA. The ends were cut back, 4 bases at V and 3 bases at J, with 9 bases in the middle. The CDR3 consists of 13 residues. Written as DNA, the CDR3 is TGTGCCAGCAGCTCCCAAGGAGAAGAGACCCAGTACTTC. Residues: CASSSQGEETQYF.

This chain links TRBV5-4 with TRBJ2-2, with 9 nucleotides matching TRBD2. This CDR3 contains 16 residues. CDR1 and CDR2 (germline): SGHNT, YYREEE (reference sequence). V trimming: 4 bases; J trimming: 4 bases; junction bases outside the gene matches: 8. The CDR3: CASSTRGGQPTGELFF. As DNA, the CDR3 is TGTGCCAGCAGCACGCGGGGGGGACAGCCCACCGGGGAGCTGTTTTTT.

The chain recombines TRBV19 with TRBJ1-3, with 7 bases identical to TRBD1. Germline V gene lookup returns CDR1 LNHDA and CDR2 SQIVND (reference sequence). This CDR3 comprises 12 residues. After removal of 4 bases from V and 14 bases from J, the junction contained 8 bases not matched to a gene. CDR3 DNA: TGTGCCAGTAGTACTCACCCCGACAGGGTATATTTT. It translates to CASSTHPDRVYF.

V gene TRBV11-2 combines with J gene TRBJ2-5; unclear D gene. CDR3 length: 11 residues. Per germline, CDR1 SGHAT and CDR2 FQNNGV. Trimming took off 2 bases at V and 5 bases at J, with 3 bases between the two ends. CDR3 bases: TGTGCCAGCAGCTTATATGAGACCCAGTACTTC. Its protein product is CASSLYETQYF.

V usage is TRBV15 and J usage is TRBJ2-3, with TRBD1 as a possible D gene (5 bases). V was pared by 3 bases and J by 0 bases, with 10 bases between. Germline V lookup: CDR1 LNHNV, CDR2 YYDKDF (reference sequence). CDR3 length: 15 amino acids. In nucleotides, the CDR3 is TGTGCCACCAGCAGCCAGGGTGCTAGCACAGATACGCAGTATTTT. It yields the protein CATSSQGASTDTQYF.

The CDR3 reads CASSLPQGSGNTIYF. The CDR3 nucleotides are TGTGCCAGCAGCCTACCGCAGGGCTCTGGAAACACCATATATTTT. This rearrangement joins TRBV7-9 to TRBJ1-3; tentatively, D is TRBD1 (5 bases). The germline V gene has CDR1 SEHNR and CDR2 FQNEAQ (reference sequence). Trimming removed 5 bases from V and 0 bases from J, with 11 bases in between. The CDR3 spans 15 residues.

The chain couples TRBV5-1 to TRBJ1-1; D not certain. With 5 bases removed from V and 0 bases from J, the gap between germline ends came to 11 bases. Germline V gene data show CDR1 as SGHRS and CDR2 as YFSETQ. This CDR3 is 14 amino acids long. As DNA, the CDR3 is TGCGCCAGCAGGATATTGGGGATGAACACTGAAGCTTTCTTT. Protein product: CASRILGMNTEAFF.

The chain couples TRBV6-5 to TRBJ1-2; D might be TRBD1 (6 bases). V dropped 8 bases and J dropped 2 bases, with 18 bases sitting between them. The CDR3 consists of 15 residues. Germline loops: CDR1 MNHEY, CDR2 SVGAGI. The CDR3, as DNA: TGTGCCAGCTGGGGGGCGATTAATCCCAACTATGGCTACACCTTC. Its protein is CASWGAINPNYGYTF.

The rearrangement links TRBV20-1 to TRBJ2-7, with unresolved D. This CDR3 has 10 amino acids. The germline V gene has CDR1 DFQATT and CDR2 SNEGSKA (reference sequence). Trimming cost V 5 bases and J 4 bases, with 6 bases left between them. The CDR3 is CSALNYEQYF. Here the CDR3 DNA reads TGCAGTGCTCTAAATTACGAGCAGTACTTC.

In this sample, this clone turned up once. The rearrangement uses TRBV13 and TRBJ1-2; possible D gene TRBD1, 6 bases. Between the trimmed V and J ends, which lost 1 base and 6 bases, there was a span of 15 bases. Looked up from germline, CDR1 is PRHDT and CDR2 is FYEKMQ (reference sequence). The CDR3 runs 15 residues. CDR3 in amino acids: CASSLEWRGLNGYTF. DNA for the CDR3: TGTGCCAGCAGCTTAGAGTGGCGGGGGCTCAATGGCTACACCTTC.

This clone counts as medium-sized. V is TRBV5-1 and J is TRBJ1-1; D gene uncertain. CDR3 length equals 17 residues. The germline CDR1 and CDR2 sequences are SGHRS and YFSETQ. V lost 5 bases and J lost 0, with 20 bases in between. The CDR3 DNA follows: TGCGCCAGCAGTTGGACTAGTACCGGAGTCATGAACACTGAAGCTTTCTTT. Protein product: CASSWTSTGVMNTEAFF.

A few counts support this clone. In DNA form, the CDR3 reads TGTGCCAGCAGCGTCGAACACACGTTACCTGACTATGGCTACACCTTC. It encodes CASSVEHTLPDYGYTF. The chain recombines TRBV13 with TRBJ1-2, with D unclear. CDR3 length equals 16 residues. Germline-derived CDR1 and CDR2 are PRHDT and FYEKMQ (reference sequence). Trimming removed 5 bases at V and 3 bases at J, with 19 bases between.

The chain employs TRBV11-1 and TRBJ1-1; 7 positions agree with TRBD1. The CDR3 has 14 residues. The J segment lost 1 base and the V segment lost 4 bases, leaving 3 bases of the junction unmatched. The germline V gene encodes CDR1 SGHAT and CDR2 FQDESV (reference sequence). The CDR3 here is CASSWGTANTEAFF. CDR3 coding DNA: TGTGCCAGCAGCTGGGGGACAGCGAACACTGAAGCTTTCTTT.

The chain recombines TRBV6-1 with TRBJ1-1; maybe TRBD1 (6 bases). Germline-derived CDR1 and CDR2 are MNHNS and SASEGT. V was pared by 7 bases and J by 5 bases, with 20 bases between. The CDR3 sequence is 15 residues long. CDR3 sequence (DNA): TGTGCCAGCACCAGAAACAGGGTGGGAGGGACTGAAGCTTTCTTT. It codes for CASTRNRVGGTEAFF.

The chain recombines TRBV29-1 with TRBJ2-3; D is perhaps TRBD1 or TRBD2 (6 bases each). The CDR3 runs to 13 residues. Germline CDR1 and CDR2: SQVTM and ANQGSEA. CDR3 loop: CSTRRGGTDTQYF. The CDR3 DNA reads as TGCAGTACGAGGAGGGGGGGCACAGATACGCAGTATTTT.

The CDR3, as DNA: TGTGCCATCAGTGAAGGACTAGCGGGAGGGTACGAGCAGTACTTC. Translation: CAISEGLAGGYEQYF. The chain recombines TRBV10-3 with TRBJ2-7, with 15 bases fitting TRBD2. The CDR3 totals 15 residues. J lost 4 bases, V lost 3 bases, and 1 base had no gene match. From germline, CDR1 is ENHRY and CDR2 SYGVKD.

The V gene is TRBV29-1, the J gene TRBJ2-1; 13 bases align to TRBD2. The ends lost 6 bases at V and 2 bases at J; junction bases unmatched: 10. The CDR3 consists of 17 residues. Germline CDR1 and CDR2: SQVTM and ANQGSEA. For the CDR3, the DNA is TGCAGCGTCGAACTAGCGGGGGGGCCGAGGACCTACAATGAGCAGTTCTTC. Translation gives CSVELAGGPRTYNEQFF.

V is TRBV4-2 and J is TRBJ1-5; D gene ambiguous. V dropped 1 base and J dropped 3 bases, with 7 bases sitting between them. The CDR3 runs to 14 residues. CDR1 LGHNA and CDR2 YNFKEQ come from the germline V gene. The CDR3 DNA sequence: TGTGCCAGCAGCCAAGGGCAGATCAATCAGCCCCAGCATTTT. Protein: CASSQGQINQPQHF.

The chain combines TRBV6-5 with TRBJ2-3; 8 nucleotides line up with TRBD2. Germline values: CDR1 MNHEY, CDR2 SVGAGI. The ends lost 7 bases at V and 8 bases at J; junction bases unmatched: 5. The CDR3 loop spans 12 amino acids. DNA for the CDR3: TGTGCCAGCACCGGGGGGGGCGGTACGCAGTATTTT. This gives the protein CASTGGGGTQYF.

The table lists this clone with a few counts. The chain carries TRBV30 and TRBJ2-1; TRBD2 aligns across 9 bases. V lost 7 bases to trimming and J lost 7 bases; unmatched junction nucleotides: 11. This CDR3 contains 14 residues. Germline V gene data show CDR1 as GTSNPN and CDR2 as SVGIG (reference sequence). The CDR3 DNA follows: TGTGCCTTCCGCCTTAGCGGGAGCAGTAATGAGCAGTTCTTC. This encodes CAFRLSGSSNEQFF. Together with reference TRBV30 and TRBJ2-1, the CDR3 gives the full variable domain: SQTIHQWPATLVQPVGSPLSLECTVEGTSNPNLYWYRQAAGRGLQLLFYSVGIGQISSEVPQNLSASRPQDRQFILSSKKLLLSDSGFYLCAFRLSGSSNEQFFGPGTRLTVL.